This TCR beta chain was obtained from a study of monozygotic twins with cystic fibrosis. On the study more broadly: Roughly 3.3 micrograms of fragmented DNA underwent roughly 16 PCR cycles for library preparation. Study-level findings and limits: In 13 of 16 pairs, V gene usage was closest to the co-twin's. The repertoire was suggested to be naive-dominated, clonality median 0.0095.

Regarding this clone: Its antigen is still unknown.

Clones were sequenced by immunoSEQ multiplex PCR, and TCRdb holds only the in-frame ones, with some missing. Of 30,000 to 45,000 clones detected, roughly 84% appear once; the ten largest clones hold under 2%. Germline lookup yields CDR1 MNHNY and CDR2 SVGAGI (reference sequence). The CDR3 is made up of 16 amino acids. Trimming took off 0 bases at V and 1 base at J, with 11 bases between the two ends. The sequence came from a girl aged 2-10 years with cystic fibrosis. Sequences were obtained from blood. V and J are TRBV6-6 and TRBJ2-3; a possible D gene is TRBD2 (6 bases). This CDR3 is CASSYSGLYGTDTQYF. For the CDR3, the DNA is TGTGCCAGCAGTTACTCAGGACTATACGGCACAGATACGCAGTATTTT.